This TCR beta chain was recorded in a study of control samples from healthy donors and cancer patients. The V end lost 5 bases, the J end lost 7 bases, and 12 bases lay between the germline ends. This CDR3 comprises 14 residues. CDR1 and CDR2 (germline): MNHEY, SVGAGI. Method: immunoSEQ multiplex PCR; TCRdb's copy keeps in-frame clones and lacks some. The table has around 130,000 clones, roughly 88% seen once. This clonotype was sampled from a man aged 50 or older in good health. This chain uses TRBV6-5 with TRBJ1-6; D uncertain. Sample: blood. The CDR3 is CASSRTHQNSPLHF. DNA of the CDR3: TGTGCCAGCAGTAGGACCCACCAAAATTCACCCCTCCACTTT.